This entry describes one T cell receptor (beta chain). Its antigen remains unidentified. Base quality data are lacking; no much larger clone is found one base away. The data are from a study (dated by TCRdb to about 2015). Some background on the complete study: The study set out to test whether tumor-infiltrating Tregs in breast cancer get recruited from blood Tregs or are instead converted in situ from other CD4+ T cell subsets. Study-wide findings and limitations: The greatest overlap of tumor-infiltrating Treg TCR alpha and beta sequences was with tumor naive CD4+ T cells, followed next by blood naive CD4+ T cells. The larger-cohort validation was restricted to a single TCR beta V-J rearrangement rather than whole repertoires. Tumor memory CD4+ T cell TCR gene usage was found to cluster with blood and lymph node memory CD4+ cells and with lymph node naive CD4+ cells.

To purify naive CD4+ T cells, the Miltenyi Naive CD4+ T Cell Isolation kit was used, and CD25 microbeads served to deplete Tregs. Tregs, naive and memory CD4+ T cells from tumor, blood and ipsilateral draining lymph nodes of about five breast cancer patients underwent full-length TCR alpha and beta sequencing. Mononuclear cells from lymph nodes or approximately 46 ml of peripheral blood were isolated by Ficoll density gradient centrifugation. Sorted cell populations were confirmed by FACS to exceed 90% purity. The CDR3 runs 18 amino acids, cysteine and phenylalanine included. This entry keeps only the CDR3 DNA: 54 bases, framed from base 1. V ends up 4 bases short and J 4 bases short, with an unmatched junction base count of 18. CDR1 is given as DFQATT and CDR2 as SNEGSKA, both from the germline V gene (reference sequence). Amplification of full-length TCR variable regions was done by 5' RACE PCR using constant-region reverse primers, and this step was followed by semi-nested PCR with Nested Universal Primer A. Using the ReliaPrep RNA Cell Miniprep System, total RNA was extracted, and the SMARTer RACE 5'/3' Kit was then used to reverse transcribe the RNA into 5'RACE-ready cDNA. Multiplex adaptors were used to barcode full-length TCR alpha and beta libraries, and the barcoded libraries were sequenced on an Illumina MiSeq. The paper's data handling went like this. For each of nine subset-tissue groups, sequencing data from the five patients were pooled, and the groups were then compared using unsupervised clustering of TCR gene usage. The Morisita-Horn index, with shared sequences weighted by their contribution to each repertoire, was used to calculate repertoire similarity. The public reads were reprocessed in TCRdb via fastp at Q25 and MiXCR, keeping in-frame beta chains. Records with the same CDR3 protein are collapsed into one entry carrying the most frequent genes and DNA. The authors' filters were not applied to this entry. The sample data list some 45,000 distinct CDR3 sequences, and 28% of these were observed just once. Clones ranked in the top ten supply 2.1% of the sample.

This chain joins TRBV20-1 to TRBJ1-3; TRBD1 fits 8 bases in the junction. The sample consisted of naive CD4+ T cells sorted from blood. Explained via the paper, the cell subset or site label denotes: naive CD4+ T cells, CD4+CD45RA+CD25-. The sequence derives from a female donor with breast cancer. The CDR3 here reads CSATRRGGQALEGNTIYF. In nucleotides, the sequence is TGCAGTGCTACCCGGAGGGGGGGACAGGCCTTGGAAGGAAACACCATATATTTT.